A selection of T cell receptor beta chains follows, all from one sample in a study of shared clonotypes between healthy human individuals. TCRdb's copy holds only in-frame clones and misses some; the assay was immunoSEQ multiplex PCR. The table has roughly 700,000 clones, 90% seen once. Sequencing used memory CD8+ T cells from PBMCs. Receptor source: a man aged 18 to 29 in good health. Some clones in this sample may be carry-over from other donors' samples. Each CDR3 is given with its conserved first and last residue. The order of the fields is V gene, J gene, CDR3 protein.

>TRBV27|TRBJ1-1
CASRTGGRTEAFF
>TRBV7-8|TRBJ1-4
CASSRGGELGEKLFF
>TRBV6-6|TRBJ2-2
CASMGQGNTGELFF
>TRBV2|TRBJ1-2
CASSEINYSSYGYTF
>TRBV6-1|TRBJ2-2
CASSELRVTGELFF
>TRBV5-1|TRBJ1-1
CASSFLGGTEAFF
>TRBV10-2|TRBJ1-2
CASSEKVRGGYTF
>TRBV6-1|TRBJ2-2
CASRTDSLNTGELFF
>TRBV27|TRBJ2-7
CASSLSRGTYEQYF
>TRBV6-1|TRBJ2-7
CASNTGEAYEQYF
>TRBV9|TRBJ1-5
CASGGNQPQHF
>TRBV29-1|TRBJ1-1
CSVYATDPTEAFF
>TRBV27|TRBJ2-3
CASSYLLATSTDTQYF
>TRBV13|TRBJ2-7
CASRPDGSYEQYF
>TRBV9|TRBJ2-2
CASSPLGGRTGELFF
>TRBV12-5|NA
CASGLAPADRLYEQYF
>TRBV13|TRBJ2-7
CASSQRRQGGYEQYF
>TRBV7-9|TRBJ2-1
CASSSLGEQFF
>TRBV13|TRBJ2-7
CASSPFGTAMGRDPYEQYF
>TRBV27|TRBJ1-5
CASSPNGRLSQPQHF
>TRBV19|TRBJ1-5
CASSIIGPTKHSNQPQHF
>TRBV5-1|TRBJ2-2
CASSRTDYTGELFF
>TRBV7-2|TRBJ2-7
CASSFWTAQYEQYF
>TRBV5-4|TRBJ2-7
CASSFYPDSYEQYF
>TRBV10-1|TRBJ2-1
CASSELRDAVVQFF
>TRBV6-5|TRBJ2-5
CASSYFLAGGPETQYF
>TRBV7-9|TRBJ2-7
CASSPTLGPGEQYF
>TRBV4-1|TRBJ2-3
CASSQTDFPPSTDTQYF
>TRBV11-3|TRBJ2-1
CASSHLPPANEQFF
>TRBV13|TRBJ2-7
CASSLGRTYEQYF
>TRBV28|TRBJ2-3
CASSLLARGTDTQYF
>TRBV27|TRBJ2-1
CASTTDPEINNEQFF
>TRBV27|TRBJ2-7
CASRPSGPSYEQYF
>TRBV6-6|TRBJ2-5
CASSRTGFQETQYF
>TRBV9|TRBJ2-1
CASSVFRDWNEQFF
>TRBV7-8|TRBJ2-7
CASSGGQGWGYEQYF
>TRBV11-2|TRBJ2-1
CASSRTGTDIYNEQFF
>TRBV28|TRBJ2-7
CASRLRDRDNYEQYF
>TRBV9|TRBJ2-1
CASSDDRSSYNEQFF
>TRBV14|TRBJ2-3
CASSQEVGATVRTSANTDTQYF
>TRBV19|TRBJ1-2
CASSIVLGDGYTF